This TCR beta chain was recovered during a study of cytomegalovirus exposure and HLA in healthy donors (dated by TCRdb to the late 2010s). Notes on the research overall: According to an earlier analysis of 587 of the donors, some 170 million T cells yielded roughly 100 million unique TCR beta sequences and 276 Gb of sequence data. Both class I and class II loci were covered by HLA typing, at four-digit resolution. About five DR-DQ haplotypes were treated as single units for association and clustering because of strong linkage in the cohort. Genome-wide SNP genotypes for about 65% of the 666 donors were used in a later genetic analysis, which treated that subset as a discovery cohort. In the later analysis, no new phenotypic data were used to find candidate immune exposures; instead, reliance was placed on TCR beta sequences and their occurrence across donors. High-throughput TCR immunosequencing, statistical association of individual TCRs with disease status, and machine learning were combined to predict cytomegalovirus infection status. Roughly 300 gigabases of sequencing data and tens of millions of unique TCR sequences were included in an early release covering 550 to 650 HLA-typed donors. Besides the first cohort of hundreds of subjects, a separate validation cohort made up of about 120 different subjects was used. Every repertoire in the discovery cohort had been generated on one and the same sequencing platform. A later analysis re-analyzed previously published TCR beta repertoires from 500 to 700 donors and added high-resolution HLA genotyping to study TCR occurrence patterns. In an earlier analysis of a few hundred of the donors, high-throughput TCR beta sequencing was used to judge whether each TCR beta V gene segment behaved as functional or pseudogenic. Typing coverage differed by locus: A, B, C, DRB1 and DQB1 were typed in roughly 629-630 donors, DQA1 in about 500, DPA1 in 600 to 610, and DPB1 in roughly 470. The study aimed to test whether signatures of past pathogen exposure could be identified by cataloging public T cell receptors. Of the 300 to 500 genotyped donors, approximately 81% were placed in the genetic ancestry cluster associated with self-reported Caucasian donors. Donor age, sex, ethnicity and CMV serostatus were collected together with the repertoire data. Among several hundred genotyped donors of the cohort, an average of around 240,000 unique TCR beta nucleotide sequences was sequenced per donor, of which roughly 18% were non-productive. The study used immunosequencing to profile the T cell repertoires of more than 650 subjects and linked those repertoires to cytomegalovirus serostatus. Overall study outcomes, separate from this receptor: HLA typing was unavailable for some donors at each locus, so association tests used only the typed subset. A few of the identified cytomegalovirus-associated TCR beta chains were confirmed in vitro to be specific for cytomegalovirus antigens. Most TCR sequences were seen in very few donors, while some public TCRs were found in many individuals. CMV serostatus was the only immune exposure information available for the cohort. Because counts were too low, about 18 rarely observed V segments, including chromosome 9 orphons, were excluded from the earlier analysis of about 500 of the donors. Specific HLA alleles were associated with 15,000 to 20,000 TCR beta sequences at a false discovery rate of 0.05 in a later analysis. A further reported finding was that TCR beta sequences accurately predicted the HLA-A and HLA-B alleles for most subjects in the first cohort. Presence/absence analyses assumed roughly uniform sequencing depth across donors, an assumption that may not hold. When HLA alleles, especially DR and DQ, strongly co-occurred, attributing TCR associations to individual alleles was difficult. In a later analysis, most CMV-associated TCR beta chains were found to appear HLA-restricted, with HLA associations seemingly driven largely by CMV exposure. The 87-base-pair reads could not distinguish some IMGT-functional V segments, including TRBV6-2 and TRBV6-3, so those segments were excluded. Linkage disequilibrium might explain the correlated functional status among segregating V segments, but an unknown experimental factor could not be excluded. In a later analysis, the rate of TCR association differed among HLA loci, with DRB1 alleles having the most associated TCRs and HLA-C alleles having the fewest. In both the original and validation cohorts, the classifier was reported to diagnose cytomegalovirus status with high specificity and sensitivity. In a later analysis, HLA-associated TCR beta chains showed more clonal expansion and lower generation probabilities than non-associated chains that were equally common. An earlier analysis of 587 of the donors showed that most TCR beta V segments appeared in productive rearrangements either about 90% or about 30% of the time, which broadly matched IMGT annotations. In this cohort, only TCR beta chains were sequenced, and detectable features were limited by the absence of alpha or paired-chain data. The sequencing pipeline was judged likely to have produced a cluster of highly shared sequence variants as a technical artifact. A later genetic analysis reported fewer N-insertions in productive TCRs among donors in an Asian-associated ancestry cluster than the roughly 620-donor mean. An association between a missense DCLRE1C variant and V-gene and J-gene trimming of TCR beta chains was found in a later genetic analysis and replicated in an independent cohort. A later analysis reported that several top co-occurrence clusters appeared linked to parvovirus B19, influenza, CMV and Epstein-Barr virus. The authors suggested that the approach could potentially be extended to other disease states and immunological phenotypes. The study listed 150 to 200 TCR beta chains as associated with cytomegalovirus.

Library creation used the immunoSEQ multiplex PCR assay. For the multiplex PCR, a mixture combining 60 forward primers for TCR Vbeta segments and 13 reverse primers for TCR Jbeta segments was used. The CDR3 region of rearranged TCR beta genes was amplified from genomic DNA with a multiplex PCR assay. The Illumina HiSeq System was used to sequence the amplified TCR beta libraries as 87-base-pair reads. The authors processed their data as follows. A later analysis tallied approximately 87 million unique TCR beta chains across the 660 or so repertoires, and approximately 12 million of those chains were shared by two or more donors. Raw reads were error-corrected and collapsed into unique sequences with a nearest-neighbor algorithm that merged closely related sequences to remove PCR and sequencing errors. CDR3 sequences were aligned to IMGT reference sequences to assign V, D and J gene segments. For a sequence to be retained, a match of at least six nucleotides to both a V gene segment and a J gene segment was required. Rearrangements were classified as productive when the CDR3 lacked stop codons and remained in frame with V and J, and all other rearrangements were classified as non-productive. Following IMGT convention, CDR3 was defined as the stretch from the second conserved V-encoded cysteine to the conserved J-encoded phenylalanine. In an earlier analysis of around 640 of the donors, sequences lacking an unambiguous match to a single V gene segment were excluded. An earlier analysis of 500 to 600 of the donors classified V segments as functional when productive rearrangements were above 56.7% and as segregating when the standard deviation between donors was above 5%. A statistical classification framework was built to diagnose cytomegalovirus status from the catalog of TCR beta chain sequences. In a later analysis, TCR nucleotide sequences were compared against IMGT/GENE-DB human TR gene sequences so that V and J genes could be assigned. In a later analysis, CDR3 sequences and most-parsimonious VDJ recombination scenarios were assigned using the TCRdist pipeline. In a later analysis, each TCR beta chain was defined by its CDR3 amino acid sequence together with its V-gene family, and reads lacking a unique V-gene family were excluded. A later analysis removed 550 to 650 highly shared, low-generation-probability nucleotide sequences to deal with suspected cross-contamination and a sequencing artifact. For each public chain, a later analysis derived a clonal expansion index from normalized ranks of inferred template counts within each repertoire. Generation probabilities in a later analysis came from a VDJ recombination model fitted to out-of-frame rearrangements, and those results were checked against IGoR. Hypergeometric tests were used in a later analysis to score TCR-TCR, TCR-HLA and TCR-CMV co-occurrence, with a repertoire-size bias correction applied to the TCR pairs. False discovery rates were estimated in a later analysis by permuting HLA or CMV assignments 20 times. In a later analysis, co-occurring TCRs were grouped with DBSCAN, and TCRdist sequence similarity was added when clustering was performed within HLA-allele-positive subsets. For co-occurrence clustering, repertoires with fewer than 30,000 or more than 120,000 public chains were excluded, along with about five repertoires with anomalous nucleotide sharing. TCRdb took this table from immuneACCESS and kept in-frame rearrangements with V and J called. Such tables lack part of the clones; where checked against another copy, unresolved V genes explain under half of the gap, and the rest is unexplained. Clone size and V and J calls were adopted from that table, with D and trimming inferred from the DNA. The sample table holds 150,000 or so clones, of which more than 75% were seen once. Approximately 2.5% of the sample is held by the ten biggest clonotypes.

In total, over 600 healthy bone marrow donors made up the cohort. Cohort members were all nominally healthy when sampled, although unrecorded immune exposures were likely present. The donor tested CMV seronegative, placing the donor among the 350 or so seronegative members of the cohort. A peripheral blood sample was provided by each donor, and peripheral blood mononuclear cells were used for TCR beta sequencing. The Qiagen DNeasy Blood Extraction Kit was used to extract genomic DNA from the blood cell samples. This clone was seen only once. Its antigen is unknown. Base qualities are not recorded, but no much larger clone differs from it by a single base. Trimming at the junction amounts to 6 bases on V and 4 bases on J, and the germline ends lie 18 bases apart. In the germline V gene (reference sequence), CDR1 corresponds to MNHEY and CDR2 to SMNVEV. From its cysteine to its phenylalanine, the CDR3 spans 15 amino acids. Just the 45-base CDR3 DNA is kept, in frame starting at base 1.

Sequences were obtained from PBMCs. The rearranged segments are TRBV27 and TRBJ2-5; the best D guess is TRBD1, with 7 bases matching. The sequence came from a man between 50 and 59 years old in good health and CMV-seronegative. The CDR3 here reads CASRSLQGTGETQYF. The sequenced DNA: TGTGCCAGCAGATCTTTACAGGGGACTGGAGAGACCCAGTACTTC.